Presented here are 30 T cell receptor beta chains from one specimen sequenced in a study of blood T cell repertoires in COVID-19. Assay used: immunoSEQ multiplex PCR; TCRdb lists only in-frame clones, some missing. The sample has tens of thousands of clones; 65% to 90% are singletons. The source material was peripheral blood. The receptors were gathered from a man older than 75 with acute or convalescent COVID-19.

This clone was observed a few times. The V and J genes are TRBV5-5 and TRBJ2-7, with 9 bases identical to TRBD2. Germline CDR1 reads SGHKS; CDR2 reads YYEKEE (reference sequence). V gave up 3 bases and J gave up 4 bases; unmatched junction bases: 11. The length of the CDR3 is 16 residues. CDR3 protein: CASSSRGLAGRYEQYF. DNA for the CDR3: TGTGCCAGCAGCTCCCGCGGGCTAGCGGGACGTTACGAGCAGTACTTC. Full variable domain (missing parts from reference TRBV5-5 and TRBJ2-7): DAGVTQSPTHLIKTRGQQVTLRCSPISGHKSVSWYQQVLGQGPQFIFQYYEKEERGRGNFPDRFSARQFPNYSSELNVNALLLGDSALYLCASSSRGLAGRYEQYFGPGTRLTVT.

The rearrangement uses TRBV11-3 and TRBJ2-1, with 8 bases aligning to TRBD2. The CDR3 covers 17 residues. Per germline, CDR1 SGHNT and CDR2 YENEEA. V lost 3 bases, J lost 0 bases, and 7 bases stayed unmatched. The CDR3 is CASSLSGLASSYNEQFF. The CDR3 region has the DNA TGTGCCAGCAGCTTGTCCGGACTAGCTAGCTCCTACAATGAGCAGTTCTTC.

This chain uses TRBV6-5 with TRBJ1-1, with 8 positions matching TRBD1. Germline V CDR1 and CDR2: MNHEY, SVGAGI. The V and J ends lost 5 bases and 7 bases, in that order; junction bases with no gene match: 6. CDR3 length: 13 residues. Here the CDR3 reads CASSSQGAIEAFF. In DNA, the CDR3 is TGTGCCAGCAGTAGCCAGGGGGCGATTGAAGCTTTCTTT.

The V gene is TRBV19, the J gene TRBJ2-1, with D possibly being TRBD2 (6 bases). Trimming cost V 7 bases and J 9 bases, with 13 bases left between them. Germline CDR1 reads LNHDA; CDR2 reads SQIVND (reference sequence). The CDR3 runs to 12 residues. The CDR3 loop reads CASNRRVGEQFF. The CDR3 DNA sequence: TGTGCCAGTAACCGGAGGGTAGGTGAGCAGTTCTTC.

The chain has TRBV6-1 and TRBJ2-1, with a tentative D call TRBD2 (6 bases). The CDR3 runs to 16 residues. Trimming cost V 3 bases and J 0 bases, with 12 bases left between them. In germline, CDR1 is MNHNS, CDR2 SASEGT. The CDR3 reads CASSDLGGVSYNEQFF. Written as DNA, the CDR3 is TGTGCCAGCAGTGACCTAGGAGGGGTCTCCTACAATGAGCAGTTCTTC.

CDR3 nucleotide sequence: TGTGCCTGGAGTGTACAGGGGGGTGAGCAGTTCTTC. This translates into CAWSVQGGEQFF. The chain is built from TRBV30 and TRBJ2-1; 8 bases line up with TRBD1. The V and J ends lost 0 bases and 9 bases, in that order; junction bases with no gene match: 1. The germline V gene encodes CDR1 GTSNPN and CDR2 SVGIG (reference sequence). The CDR3 runs to 12 residues.

The chain joins TRBV28 to TRBJ1-5; the match to TRBD1 covers 7 bases. Germline CDR1 reads MDHEN; CDR2 reads SYDVKM. The CDR3 has 16 residues. J lost 2 bases, V lost 4 bases, and 8 bases had no gene match. This CDR3 reads CASSSLRGNGNQPQHF. As DNA, the CDR3 is TGTGCCAGCAGTTCCCTCAGGGGGAACGGCAATCAGCCCCAGCATTTT.

This clone was detected once. V usage is TRBV2 and J usage is TRBJ1-3; D is undetermined. The CDR3 is made up of 14 amino acids. The V gene's germline CDR1 is SNHLY and CDR2 FYNNEI. V was clipped by 6 bases and J by 0 bases, with 9 bases between them. CDR3 sequence reads: CASRGGSSGNTIYF. In DNA, the CDR3 is TGTGCCAGCAGGGGAGGTAGCTCTGGAAACACCATATATTTT.

The chain uses TRBV12-3 or TRBV12-4 and TRBJ1-1, with a weak D call TRBD1 (5 bases). V lost 2 bases to trimming and J lost 12 bases, with 10 bases between them. The CDR3 has 11 residues. CDR3 sequence: CASSLQGRSFF. CDR3 nucleotides: TGTGCCAGCAGTTTACAGGGTAGGTCTTTCTTT.

This chain uses TRBV27 with TRBJ2-7; D remains ambiguous. Germline CDR1 and CDR2: MNHEY and SMNVEV (reference sequence). V lost 6 bases, J lost 0 bases, and 9 bases lay in between. This CDR3 region has 13 residues. CDR3 in amino acids: CASRGQSSYEQYF. The CDR3, as DNA: TGTGCCAGCAGGGGCCAGAGCTCCTACGAGCAGTACTTC.

The V gene is TRBV20-1, the J gene TRBJ1-1; D ambiguous. CDR1 and CDR2 from the germline V gene are DFQATT and SNEGSKA (reference sequence). V gave up 2 bases and J gave up 11 bases, with 12 bases separating them. The CDR3 is 11 residues long. CDR3 sequence reads: CSARLGSRAFF. Here the CDR3 DNA reads TGCAGTGCTAGACTCGGTAGCCGGGCTTTCTTT.

This clone has a single count. This chain connects TRBV9 to TRBJ2-4, with a weak D call TRBD1 (5 bases). The CDR3 spans 14 residues. Per the germline V gene, CDR1 is SGDLS and CDR2 is YYNGEE. V was shortened by 0 bases and J by 8 bases, with 12 bases between the two germline ends. CDR3 amino acids: CASSVASGSDIQYF. The CDR3, as DNA: TGTGCCAGCAGCGTAGCATCAGGGTCAGACATTCAGTACTTC.

The chain links TRBV19 to TRBJ2-1; D is possibly TRBD1 (6 bases). Germline CDR1 LNHDA, CDR2 SQIVND (reference sequence). The length of the CDR3 is 14 residues. Trimming took off 5 bases at V and 3 bases at J, with 11 bases between the two ends. CDR3 protein: CASSSRGNYNEQFF. The CDR3, as DNA: TGTGCCAGTAGTTCGAGGGGGAACTACAATGAGCAGTTCTTC.

The gene calls are TRBV2 and TRBJ1-5; 7 bases agree with TRBD1. With V trimmed by 8 bases and J by 2 bases, 15 bases remained unmatched. The CDR3 has 17 residues. Germline V gives CDR1 SNHLY, CDR2 FYNNEI. The CDR3 DNA reads as TGTGCCAGCCGCGCCACGCGGGTTCAGGGGGGCAATCAGCCCCAGCATTTT. This encodes CASRATRVQGGNQPQHF.

The CDR3 spells CASSERSEQAGNYGYTF. Written as DNA, the CDR3 is TGTGCCAGCAGTGAAAGATCAGAACAGGCAGGTAACTATGGCTACACCTTC. The chain has TRBV2 and TRBJ1-2, with D possibly being TRBD1 (5 bases). This CDR3 spans 17 amino acids. The germline gives CDR1 SNHLY, CDR2 FYNNEI. V dropped 2 bases and J dropped 1 base, with 17 bases sitting between them.

The V gene is TRBV5-1, the J gene TRBJ2-2, with 8 bases fitting TRBD1. Germline CDR1 SGHRS, CDR2 YFSETQ. The CDR3 spans 16 residues. V shed 3 bases and J 3 bases; nucleotides not matched to a gene: 7. The DNA for the CDR3 is TGCGCCAGCAGCTCGCCAGAGACAGGGGACACCGGGGAGCTGTTTTTT. It is translated as CASSSPETGDTGELFF.

This chain uses TRBV7-8 with TRBJ2-5; D may be TRBD2 (7 bases). The CDR3 loop spans 14 amino acids. Germline CDR1 reads SGHVS; CDR2 reads FQNEAQ. V lost 5 bases and J lost 2, with 12 bases in between. CDR3 sequence (DNA): TGTGCCAGCAGCCCGGAGGGGGGGCAAGAGACCCAGTACTTC. Amino acid sequence: CASSPEGGQETQYF.

V is TRBV9 and J is TRBJ1-4, with D tentatively TRBD1 (5 bases). The CDR3 totals 16 residues. The ends were cut back, 4 bases at V and 4 bases at J, with 17 bases in the middle. Germline V gene data show CDR1 as SGDLS and CDR2 as YYNGEE. The CDR3: CASSLDDSGLNEKLFF. CDR3 bases: TGTGCCAGCAGCCTAGACGACTCGGGACTTAATGAAAAACTGTTTTTT.

This rearrangement joins TRBV19 to TRBJ1-5, with TRBD1 as a possible D gene (6 bases). Trimming removed 6 bases from V and 1 base from J, with 13 bases in between. The CDR3 has 15 residues. Looked up from germline, CDR1 is LNHDA and CDR2 is SQIVND (reference sequence). CDR3 sequence reads: CASSRQDRSNQPQHF. CDR3 DNA: TGTGCCAGTAGCCGACAGGACCGGAGCAATCAGCCCCAGCATTTT. The full variable domain, with the rest looked up from reference TRBV19 and TRBJ1-5, is DGGITQSPKYLFRKEGQNVTLSCEQNLNHDAMYWYRQDPGQGLRLIYYSQIVNDFQKGDIAEGYSVSREKKESFPLTVTSAQKNPTAFYLCASSRQDRSNQPQHFGDGTRLSIL.

The rearrangement uses TRBV6-1 and TRBJ1-6; D is possibly TRBD1 (5 bases). This CDR3 is 15 amino acids long. Trimming took off 0 bases at V and 8 bases at J, with 11 bases between the two ends. In germline, CDR1 is MNHNS, CDR2 SASEGT. The CDR3 reads CASSEAVREYSPLHF. The CDR3 coding sequence is TGTGCCAGCAGTGAAGCTGTCAGGGAATATTCACCCCTCCACTTT.

In DNA form, the CDR3 reads TGTGCCAGCAGCCGACAGGTATCTGGTCAAGAGACCCAGTACTTC. The encoded protein is CASSRQVSGQETQYF. The V gene is TRBV9, the J gene TRBJ2-5; the D gene is possibly TRBD1 (6 bases). The CDR3 runs to 15 residues. Trimming took 4 bases from V and 2 from J, leaving 15 bases between them. Germline CDR1 SGDLS, CDR2 YYNGEE.

The genes are TRBV10-3 and TRBJ2-1; the D gene is possibly TRBD2 (5 bases). CDR3 size: 15 residues. Germline lookup yields CDR1 ENHRY and CDR2 SYGVKD. With 3 bases removed from V and 9 bases from J, the gap between germline ends came to 18 bases. CDR3 bases: TGTGCCATCAGTGACTCCGGACTGGGCAAGAGTGAGCAGTTCTTC. Translation: CAISDSGLGKSEQFF.

This clone was picked up a small number of times. In the same sample, other DNA sequences code for this CDR3. The rearrangement uses TRBV28 and TRBJ1-2; D possibly corresponds to TRBD1 (5 bases). Trimming shortened V by 4 bases and J by 7 bases, and 13 bases separated the two germline ends. The CDR3 runs 13 residues. CDR1 is MDHEN, CDR2 SYDVKM, per germline. The CDR3 DNA sequence: TGTGCCAGCAGTTGGGGCAGGGAAGGTGGCTACACCTTC. It specifies CASSWGREGGYTF.

The chain joins TRBV10-3 to TRBJ1-1; D uncertain. The CDR3 runs to 13 residues. CDR1 is ENHRY and CDR2 is SYGVKD in the germline V gene. With 3 bases removed from V and 7 bases from J, the gap between germline ends came to 12 bases. CDR3 in DNA: TGTGCCATCAGTGACCCCCGCGTAGATGAAGCTTTCTTT. It is translated as CAISDPRVDEAFF.

The chain is built from TRBV19 and TRBJ2-1, with a possible D match to TRBD2 (6 bases). Trimming cost V 6 bases and J 3 bases, with 15 bases left between them. Germline assignment: CDR1 LNHDA and CDR2 SQIVND (reference sequence). This CDR3 comprises 15 residues. The CDR3, as DNA: TGTGCCAGTAGCTTAGCGGACTCTCGCTACAATGAGCAGTTCTTC. Translated, it gives CASSLADSRYNEQFF.

The chain combines TRBV4-3 with TRBJ1-3; no clear D gene. Between the trimmed V and J ends, which lost 3 bases and 4 bases, there was a span of 4 bases. Germline CDR1 is LGHNA and CDR2 is YSLEER. There are 12 residues in the CDR3. CDR3 coding DNA: TGCGCCAGCAGCCAGAGGGGAAACACCATATATTTT. Encoded protein: CASSQRGNTIYF.

The chain has TRBV3-1 (or the pseudogene TRBV3-2) and TRBJ2-1; 10 nucleotides agree with TRBD2. Per the germline V gene, CDR1 is LGHDT and CDR2 is YNNKEL (reference sequence). This CDR3 contains 21 residues. The junction had 18 bases not matched to a gene; V was cut back by 0 bases and J by 4 bases. The CDR3 DNA sequence: TGTGCCAGCAGCCAAGATTTGGTGCGAACTAGCGGGAACCCGGCGTACAATGAGCAGTTCTTC. It specifies CASSQDLVRTSGNPAYNEQFF.

The chain is built from TRBV5-4 and TRBJ2-1; tentative D call: TRBD2 (6 bases). The CDR3 is 16 residues long. CDR1 SGHNT and CDR2 YYREEE come from the germline V gene (reference sequence). Trimming stripped 0 bases from V and 3 bases from J, with 13 bases between. CDR3 sequence reads: CASSLDGSSVYNEQFF. The CDR3 coding sequence is TGTGCCAGCAGCTTGGACGGATCTAGCGTCTACAATGAGCAGTTCTTC.

The chain is built from TRBV6-5 and TRBJ2-7; 8 bases map to TRBD2. From germline, CDR1 is MNHEY and CDR2 SVGAGI. V lost 6 bases, J lost 0 bases, and 4 bases stayed unmatched. The CDR3 runs 14 residues. CDR3 sequence: CASSLSGNSYEQYF. The CDR3 coding sequence is TGTGCCAGCAGCCTTAGCGGGAACTCCTACGAGCAGTACTTC.

The rearrangement joins TRBV19 to TRBJ2-3, with 8 bases lining up with TRBD2. The trim removed 1 base at V and 5 bases at J, leaving 5 bases unmatched. The CDR3 runs 15 residues. CDR1 and CDR2 (germline): LNHDA, SQIVND (reference sequence). This chain's CDR3 is CASSIVGGGEDTQYF. The CDR3 DNA is TGTGCCAGTAGTATAGTCGGGGGGGGTGAAGATACGCAGTATTTT.